The present T cell receptor beta chain was sequenced within a study of response to subunit inactivated influenza vaccine. TCRdb redid the calling of the RT-PCR reads with MiXCR, one entry per CDR3 protein. Among about 570,000 distinct CDR3 sequences listed, over 9% were seen once. V shed 1 base and J shed 0 bases, with 13 bases lying between them. The length of the CDR3 is 18 residues. This clonotype was seen only a few times. This same sample was also taken into another study, of T cells expressing NK-cell markers. As reported in that work: For TCR beta, cDNA was produced by 5'RACE template switching with UMIs.

The chain is built from TRBV12-3 or TRBV12-4 and TRBJ2-6, with D unresolved. The sequence was obtained from a man aged 50 to 60 who received an inactivated influenza vaccine. The sample consisted of PBMCs from blood, taken on the day of vaccination. CDR3 amino acids: CASSLVPLAGSGANVLTF. The CDR3 nucleotides are TGTGCCAGCAGTTTAGTTCCGTTAGCCGGCTCTGGGGCCAACGTCCTGACTTTC.